A selection of T cell receptor beta chains follows, all from one sample in a study of shared clonotypes between healthy human individuals. Sequencing was performed with immunoSEQ multiplex PCR; in TCRdb, only in-frame clones are kept and a portion is missing. The sample holds more than 900,000 clones, approximately 78% seen once. Sequencing was performed on memory CD4+ T cells from PBMCs. All receptors come from a man aged 18 to 30 in good health. Some clones in this sample may be carry-over from other donors' samples. The CDR3 runs from the conserved cysteine through the conserved F or W. The D gene is left open where the match is weak. The listing skips clone size in some rows; elsewhere it reads once, few, many or a size class.

size,V,D,J,CDR3,DNA
.,TRBV25-1,.,TRBJ1-5,CASSESVVGQPQHF,TGTGCCAGCAGTGAATCGGTGGTCGGGCAGCCCCAGCATTTT
.,TRBV25-1,TRBD1,TRBJ1-1,CASSGPLTGRVEAFF,TGTGCCAGCAGTGGCCCCTTGACAGGGAGGGTAGAGGCTTTCTTT
.,TRBV7-9,TRBD2,TRBJ2-2,CASSTLGREPTGELFF,TGTGCCAGCAGCACCTTAGGGCGGGAGCCCACCGGGGAGCTGTTTTTT
.,TRBV19,TRBD1,TRBJ1-1,CASIRLGGSSTEAFF,TGTGCCAGTATCCGATTAGGGGGCTCGAGCACTGAAGCTTTCTTT
.,TRBV28,TRBD1,TRBJ2-5,CASSLGGRAEETQYF,TGTGCCAGCAGTCTAGGGGGCCGAGCAGAGGAGACCCAGTACTTC
few,TRBV5-1,.,TRBJ2-7,CASSLEGLGVEQYF,TGCGCCAGCAGCTTGGAAGGACTGGGGGTCGAGCAGTACTTC
once,TRBV7-2,TRBD1,TRBJ2-1,CASSFGTGVPWEQFF,TGTGCCAGCAGCTTCGGGACAGGGGTCCCGTGGGAGCAGTTCTTC
.,TRBV7-2,TRBD1,TRBJ2-3,CASSFRDRGQDTQYF,TGTGCCAGCAGCTTTAGGGACAGGGGGCAAGATACGCAGTATTTT
few,TRBV5-1,TRBD2,TRBJ2-3,CASSLGLAGGTDTQYF,TGCGCCAGCAGCTTGGGTCTAGCGGGAGGCACAGATACGCAGTATTTT
.,TRBV19,.,TRBJ2-2,CASSRDGYIPELFF,TGTGCCAGTAGCCGGGACGGATATATCCCGGAGCTGTTTTTT
few,TRBV9,.,TRBJ2-3,CASSVAPSVTDTQYF,TGTGCCAGCAGCGTAGCCCCTTCCGTCACAGATACGCAGTATTTT
.,TRBV7-3,.,TRBJ2-1,CASSPGPGDLEQFF,TGTGCCAGCAGCCCGGGGCCAGGGGATCTTGAGCAGTTCTTC
.,TRBV5-4,TRBD1,TRBJ2-1,CASSFGTGELNEQFF,TGTGCCAGCAGCTTTGGGACAGGGGAACTCAATGAGCAGTTCTTC
once,TRBV27,TRBD2,TRBJ2-4,CASSFDWREYKNIQYF,TGTGCCAGCAGTTTTGACTGGCGGGAGTACAAAAACATTCAGTACTTC
.,TRBV6-1,TRBD1,TRBJ2-7,CASSETTGGYEQYF,TGTGCCAGCAGTGAGACGACAGGGGGCTACGAGCAGTACTTC
.,TRBV5-6,.,TRBJ2-4,CASRWQGVVDIQYF,TGTGCCAGCAGGTGGCAAGGGGTTGTGGACATTCAGTACTTC